This T cell receptor beta chain was recovered during a study of tumor and adjacent non-tumor tissue in lung cancer. Whole-study findings and limits: TCR diversity was significantly greater in tumor than normal lung tissue.

A modified ARM-PCR protocol with three rounds of nested PCR amplified TCRbeta. TCRdb re-called the multiplex PCR reads through MiXCR, storing one row per CDR3 protein. The sample carries 50,000 or so distinct CDR3 sequences, 74% recorded once. The template was RNA from unsorted bulk tissue. More than 3 cm separated this lung sample from the edge of the tumor. Germline-derived CDR1 and CDR2 are DFQATT and SNEGSKA (reference sequence). This CDR3 spans 13 amino acids. Of note for this clonotype: Antigen specificity is unknown. Just one base apart from a much larger clone, this may be a read error.

V is TRBV20-1 and J is TRBJ1-2, with TRBD1 matching over 7 bases. The sample taken for sequencing was distant non-tumor lung tissue. The source is a woman aged 55 to 70 with non-small cell lung cancer. The CDR3 region is CSARIGQVYGCTF. Here the CDR3 DNA reads TGCAGTGCTAGAATCGGACAGGTATACGGCTGCACCTTC.